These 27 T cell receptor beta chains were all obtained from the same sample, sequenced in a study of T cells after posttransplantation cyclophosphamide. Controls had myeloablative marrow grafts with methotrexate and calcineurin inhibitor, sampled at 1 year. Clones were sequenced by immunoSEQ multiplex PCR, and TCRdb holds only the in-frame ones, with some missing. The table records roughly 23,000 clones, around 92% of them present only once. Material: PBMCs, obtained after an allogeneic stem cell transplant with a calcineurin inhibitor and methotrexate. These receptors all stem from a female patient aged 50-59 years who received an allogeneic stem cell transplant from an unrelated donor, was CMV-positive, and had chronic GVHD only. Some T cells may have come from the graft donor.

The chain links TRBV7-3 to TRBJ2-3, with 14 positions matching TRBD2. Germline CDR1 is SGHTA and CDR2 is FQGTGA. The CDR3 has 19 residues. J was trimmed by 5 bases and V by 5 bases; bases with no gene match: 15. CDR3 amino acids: CASSRTSGRPSSGGDTQYF. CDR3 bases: TGTGCCAGCAGCCGGACTAGCGGGAGGCCCTCCAGTGGAGGAGATACGCAGTATTTT.

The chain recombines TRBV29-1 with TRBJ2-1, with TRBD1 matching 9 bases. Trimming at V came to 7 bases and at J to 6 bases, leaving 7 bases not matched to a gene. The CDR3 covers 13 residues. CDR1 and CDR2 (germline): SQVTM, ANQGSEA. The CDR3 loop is CSAGTGIGNEQFF. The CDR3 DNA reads TGCAGCGCCGGGACAGGGATCGGCAATGAGCAGTTCTTC.

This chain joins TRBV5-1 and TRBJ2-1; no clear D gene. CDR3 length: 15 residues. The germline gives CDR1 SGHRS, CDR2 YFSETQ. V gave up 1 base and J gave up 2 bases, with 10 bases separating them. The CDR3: CASSLIASPYNEQFF. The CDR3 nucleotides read TGCGCCAGCAGCTTGATTGCTAGTCCCTACAATGAGCAGTTCTTC.

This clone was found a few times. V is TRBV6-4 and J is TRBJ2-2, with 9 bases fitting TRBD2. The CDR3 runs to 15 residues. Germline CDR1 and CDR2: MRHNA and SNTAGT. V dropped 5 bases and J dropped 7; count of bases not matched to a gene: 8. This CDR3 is CASSRISGSDGELFF. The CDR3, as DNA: TGTGCCAGCAGTCGTATTAGCGGGAGTGACGGGGAGCTGTTTTTT.

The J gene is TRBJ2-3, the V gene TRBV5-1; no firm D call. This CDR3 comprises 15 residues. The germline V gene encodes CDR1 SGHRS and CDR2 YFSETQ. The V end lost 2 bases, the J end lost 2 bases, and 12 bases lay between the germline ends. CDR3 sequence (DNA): TGCGCCAGCAGCTTTCTGGCGGAGTTCACAGATACGCAGTATTTT. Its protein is CASSFLAEFTDTQYF.

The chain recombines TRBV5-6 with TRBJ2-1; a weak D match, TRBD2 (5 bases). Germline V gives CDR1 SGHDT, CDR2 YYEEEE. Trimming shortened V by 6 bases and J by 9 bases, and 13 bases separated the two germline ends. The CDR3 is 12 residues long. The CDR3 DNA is TGTGCCAGCAACCATACTAGAGGTGAGCAGTTCTTC. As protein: CASNHTRGEQFF.

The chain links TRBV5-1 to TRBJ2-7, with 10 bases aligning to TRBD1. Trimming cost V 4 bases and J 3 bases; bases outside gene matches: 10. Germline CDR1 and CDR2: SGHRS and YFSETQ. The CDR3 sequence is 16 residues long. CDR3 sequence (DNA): TGCGCCAGCAGCCCAATCTCCGGGACAGGGGTCTACGAGCAGTACTTC. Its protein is CASSPISGTGVYEQYF.

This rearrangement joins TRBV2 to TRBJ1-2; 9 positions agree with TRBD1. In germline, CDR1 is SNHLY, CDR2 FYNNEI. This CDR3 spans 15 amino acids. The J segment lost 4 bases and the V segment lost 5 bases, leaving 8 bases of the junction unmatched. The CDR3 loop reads CASSKDRGGIYGYTF. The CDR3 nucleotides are TGTGCCAGCAGTAAGGACAGGGGCGGAATCTATGGCTACACCTTC. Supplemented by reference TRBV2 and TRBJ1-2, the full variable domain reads EPEVTQTPSHQVTQMGQEVILRCVPISNHLYFYWYRQILGQKVEFLVSFYNNEISEKSEIFDDQFSVERPDGSNFTLKIRSTKLEDSAMYFCASSKDRGGIYGYTFGSGTRLTVV.

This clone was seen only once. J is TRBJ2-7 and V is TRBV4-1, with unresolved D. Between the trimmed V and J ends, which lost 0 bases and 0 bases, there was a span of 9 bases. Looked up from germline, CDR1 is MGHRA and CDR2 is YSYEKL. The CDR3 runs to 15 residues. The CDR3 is CASSQDRGGSYEQYF. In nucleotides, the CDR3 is TGCGCCAGCAGCCAAGATAGAGGTGGCTCCTACGAGCAGTACTTC.

DNA of the CDR3: TGTGCCAGCAGCCAAGGTGTAGCGGATACGCAGTATTTT. This gives the protein CASSQGVADTQYF. This rearrangement joins TRBV14 to TRBJ2-3; D is possibly TRBD2 (5 bases). The CDR3 covers 13 residues. Germline lookup yields CDR1 SGHDN and CDR2 FVKESK. Deletions cut 1 base from V and 6 bases from J, with 8 bases between.

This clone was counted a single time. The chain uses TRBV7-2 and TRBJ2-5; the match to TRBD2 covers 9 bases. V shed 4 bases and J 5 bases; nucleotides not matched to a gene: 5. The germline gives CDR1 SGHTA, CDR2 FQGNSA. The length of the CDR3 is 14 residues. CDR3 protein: CASSSSSGMETQYF. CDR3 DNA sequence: TGTGCCAGCAGCTCATCTAGCGGGATGGAGACCCAGTACTTC.

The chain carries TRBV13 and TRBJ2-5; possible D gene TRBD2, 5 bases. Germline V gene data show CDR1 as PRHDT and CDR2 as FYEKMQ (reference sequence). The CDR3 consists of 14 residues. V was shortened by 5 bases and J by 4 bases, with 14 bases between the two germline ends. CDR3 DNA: TGTGCCAGCAGCCTCGGACCTAGCCTAGAGACCCAGTACTTC. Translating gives CASSLGPSLETQYF.

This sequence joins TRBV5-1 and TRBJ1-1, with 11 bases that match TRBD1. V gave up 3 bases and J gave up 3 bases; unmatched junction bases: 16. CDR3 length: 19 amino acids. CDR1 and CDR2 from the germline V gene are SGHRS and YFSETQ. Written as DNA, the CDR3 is TGCGCCAGCAGCTACGGACAGGGGGCTTGGATTATTAGAGACACTGAAGCTTTCTTT. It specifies CASSYGQGAWIIRDTEAFF.

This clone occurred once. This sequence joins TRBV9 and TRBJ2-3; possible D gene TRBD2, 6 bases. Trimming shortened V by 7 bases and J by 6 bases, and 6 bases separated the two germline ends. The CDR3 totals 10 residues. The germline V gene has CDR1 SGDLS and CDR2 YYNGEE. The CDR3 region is CASAGDTQYF. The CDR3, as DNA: TGTGCCAGCGCGGGGGATACGCAGTATTTT.

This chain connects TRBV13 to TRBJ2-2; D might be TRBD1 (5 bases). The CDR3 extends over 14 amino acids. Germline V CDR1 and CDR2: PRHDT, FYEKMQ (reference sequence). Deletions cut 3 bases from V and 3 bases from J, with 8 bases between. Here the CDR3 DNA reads TGTGCCAGCAGCTTCGGCAGGGACACCGGGGAGCTGTTTTTT. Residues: CASSFGRDTGELFF.

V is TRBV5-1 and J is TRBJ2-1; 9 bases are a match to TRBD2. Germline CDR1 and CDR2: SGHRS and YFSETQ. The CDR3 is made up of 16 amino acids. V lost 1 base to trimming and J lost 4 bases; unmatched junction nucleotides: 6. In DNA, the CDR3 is TGCGCCAGCAGCTTGTATTCGACTAGCGGTTACAATGAGCAGTTCTTC. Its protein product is CASSLYSTSGYNEQFF.

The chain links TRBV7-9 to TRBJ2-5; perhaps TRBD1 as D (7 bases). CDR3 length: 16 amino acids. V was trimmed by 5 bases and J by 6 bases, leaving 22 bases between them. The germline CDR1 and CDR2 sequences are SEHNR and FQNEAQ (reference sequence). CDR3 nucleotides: TGTGCCAGCAGCCCCAGGGGGGACCCCGGCAGGCAGACCCAGTACTTC. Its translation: CASSPRGDPGRQTQYF. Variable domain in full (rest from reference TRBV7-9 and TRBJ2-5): DTGVSQNPRHKITKRGQNVTFRCDPISEHNRLYWYRQTLGQGPEFLTYFQNEAQLEKSRLLSDRFSAERPKGSFSTLEIQRTEQGDSAMYLCASSPRGDPGRQTQYFGPGTRLLVL.

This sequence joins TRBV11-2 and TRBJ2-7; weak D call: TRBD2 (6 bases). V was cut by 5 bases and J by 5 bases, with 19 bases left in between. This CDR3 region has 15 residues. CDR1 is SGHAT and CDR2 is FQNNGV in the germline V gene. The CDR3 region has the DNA TGTGCCAGCAGCGGATCCGGGACTCCGAGCCACGAGCAGTACTTC. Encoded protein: CASSGSGTPSHEQYF.

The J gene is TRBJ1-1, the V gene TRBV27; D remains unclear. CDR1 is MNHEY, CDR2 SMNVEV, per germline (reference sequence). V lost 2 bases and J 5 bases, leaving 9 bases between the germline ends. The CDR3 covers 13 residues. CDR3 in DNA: TGTGCCAGCAGTTTAACCCCAGTTACTGAAGCTTTCTTT. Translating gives CASSLTPVTEAFF.

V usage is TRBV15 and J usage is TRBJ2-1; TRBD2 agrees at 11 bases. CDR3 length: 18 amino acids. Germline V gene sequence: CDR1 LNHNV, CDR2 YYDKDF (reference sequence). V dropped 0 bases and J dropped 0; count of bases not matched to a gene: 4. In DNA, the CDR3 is TGTGCCACCAGCAGAGATCGACTAGCGGGACACTCCTACAATGAGCAGTTCTTC. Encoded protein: CATSRDRLAGHSYNEQFF.

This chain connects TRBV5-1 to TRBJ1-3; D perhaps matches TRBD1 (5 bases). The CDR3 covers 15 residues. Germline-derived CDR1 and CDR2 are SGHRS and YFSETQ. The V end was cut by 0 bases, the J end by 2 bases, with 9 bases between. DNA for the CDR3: TGCGCCAGCAGCTTGGGACAGAGCGCTGGAAACACCATATATTTT. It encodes CASSLGQSAGNTIYF.

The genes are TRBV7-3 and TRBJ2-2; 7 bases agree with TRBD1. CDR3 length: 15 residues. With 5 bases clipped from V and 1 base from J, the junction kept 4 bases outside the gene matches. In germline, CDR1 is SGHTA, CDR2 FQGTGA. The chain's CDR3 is CASSPGQLNTGELFF. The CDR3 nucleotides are TGTGCCAGCAGCCCGGGACAGTTGAACACCGGGGAGCTGTTTTTT.

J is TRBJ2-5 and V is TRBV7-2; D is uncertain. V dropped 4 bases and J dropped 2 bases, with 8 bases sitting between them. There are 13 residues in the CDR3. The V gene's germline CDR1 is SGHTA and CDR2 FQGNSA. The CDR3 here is CASSSPSQETQYF. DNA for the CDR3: TGTGCCAGCAGCTCCCCGTCTCAAGAGACCCAGTACTTC.

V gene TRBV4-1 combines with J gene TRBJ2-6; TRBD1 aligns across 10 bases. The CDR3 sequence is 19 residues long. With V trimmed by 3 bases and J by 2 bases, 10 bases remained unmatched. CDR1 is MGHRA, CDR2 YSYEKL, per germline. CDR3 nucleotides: TGCGCCAGCAGCCAGTCGTCTTGGGACAGGGGAACTGGGGCCAACGTCCTGACTTTC. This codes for CASSQSSWDRGTGANVLTF.

CDR3 nucleotide sequence: TGCGCCAGCACTCACGGGACAGGGGGTACCGGGGAGCTGTTTTTT. Protein product: CASTHGTGGTGELFF. V usage is TRBV5-1 and J usage is TRBJ2-2, with 11 nucleotides matching TRBD1. Germline CDR1 SGHRS, CDR2 YFSETQ. There are 15 residues in the CDR3. Trimming took 6 bases from V and 5 from J; bases not matched to a gene: 6. The variable domain in full, with the rest retrieved from reference TRBV5-1 and TRBJ2-2, is KAGVTQTPRYLIKTRGQQVTLSCSPISGHRSVSWYQQTPGQGLQFLFEYFSETQRNKGNFPGRFSGRQFSNSRSEMNVSTLELGDSALYLCASTHGTGGTGELFFGEGSRLTVL.

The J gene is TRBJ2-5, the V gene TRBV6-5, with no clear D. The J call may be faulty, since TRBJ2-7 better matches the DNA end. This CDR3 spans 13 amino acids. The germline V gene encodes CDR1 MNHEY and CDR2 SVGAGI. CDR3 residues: CASSLTSGYEQYF. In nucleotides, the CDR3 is TGTGCCAGCAGTTTAACGAGTGGTTACGAGCAGTACTTC.

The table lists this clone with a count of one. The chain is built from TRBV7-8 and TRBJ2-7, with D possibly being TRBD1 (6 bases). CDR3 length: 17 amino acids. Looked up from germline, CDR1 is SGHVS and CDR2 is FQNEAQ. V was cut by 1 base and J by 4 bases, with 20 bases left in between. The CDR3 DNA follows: TGTGCCAGCAGCTTAGGGCCGGGACACCTAGGATTATACGAGCAGTACTTC. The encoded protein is CASSLGPGHLGLYEQYF. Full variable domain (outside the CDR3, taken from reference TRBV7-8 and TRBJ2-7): GAGVSQSPRYKVAKRGQDVALRCDPISGHVSLFWYQQALGQGPEFLTYFQNEAQLDKSGLPSDRFFAERPEGSVSTLKIQRTQQEDSAVYLCASSLGPGHLGLYEQYFGPGTRLTVT.